A single sample gave rise to the 3 T cell receptor beta chains below, sequenced in a study of breast tumors, draining lymph nodes, adjacent tissues (dated by TCRdb to the mid-2010s). The lymph node samples were taken from the axillary draining lymph nodes of breast cancer patients. The library came from multiplex PCR. Instrument used: Illumina HiSeq 2000. Using fastp at Q25 and MiXCR, TCRdb reprocessed the public reads and kept productive beta chains. Rows with a matching CDR3 protein are joined into one entry that keeps the most common DNA and genes. The sample profile shows around 110,000 distinct CDR3 sequences; 30% of them were found once. The biggest ten clones account for under 6% of the sample. Sequences were obtained from axillary lymph node tissue. Receptors were obtained from a female donor with breast cancer. Some clones in this sample may be carry-over from other donors' samples.

On this clonotype itself: One junction end disagrees with the germline gene, perhaps due to a read error. The gene calls are TRBV5-1 and TRBJ2-1, with D maybe TRBD1 (6 bases). Germline V gene data show CDR1 as SGHRS and CDR2 as YFSETQ. The CDR3 runs 14 residues. CDR3 DNA sequence: TGCGCCAGCAGCGAAGGACAGACCTACAACGAGCAGCTCTTC. This encodes CASSEGQTYNEQLF.

This clonotype was counted at least ten times. The chain has TRBV20-1 and TRBJ2-1; 11 bases map to TRBD2. This CDR3 comprises 17 residues. V lost 5 bases and J lost 0; bases outside the gene matches: 9. CDR1 is DFQATT, CDR2 SNEGSKA, per germline (reference sequence). CDR3 sequence: CSAGVSGRAPSYNEQFF. Written as DNA, the CDR3 is TGCAGTGCTGGGGTTAGCGGGAGGGCCCCCTCCTACAATGAGCAGTTCTTC.

Ten or more counts support this clonotype. The chain carries TRBV30 and TRBJ2-2; the D is unclear. The CDR3 contains 11 residues. Per germline, CDR1 GTSNPN and CDR2 SVGIG (reference sequence). The ends were cut back, 5 bases at V and 4 bases at J, with 5 bases in the middle. CDR3: CAWAPTGELFF. In nucleotides, the CDR3 is TGTGCCTGGGCCCCCACCGGGGAGCTGTTTTTT.